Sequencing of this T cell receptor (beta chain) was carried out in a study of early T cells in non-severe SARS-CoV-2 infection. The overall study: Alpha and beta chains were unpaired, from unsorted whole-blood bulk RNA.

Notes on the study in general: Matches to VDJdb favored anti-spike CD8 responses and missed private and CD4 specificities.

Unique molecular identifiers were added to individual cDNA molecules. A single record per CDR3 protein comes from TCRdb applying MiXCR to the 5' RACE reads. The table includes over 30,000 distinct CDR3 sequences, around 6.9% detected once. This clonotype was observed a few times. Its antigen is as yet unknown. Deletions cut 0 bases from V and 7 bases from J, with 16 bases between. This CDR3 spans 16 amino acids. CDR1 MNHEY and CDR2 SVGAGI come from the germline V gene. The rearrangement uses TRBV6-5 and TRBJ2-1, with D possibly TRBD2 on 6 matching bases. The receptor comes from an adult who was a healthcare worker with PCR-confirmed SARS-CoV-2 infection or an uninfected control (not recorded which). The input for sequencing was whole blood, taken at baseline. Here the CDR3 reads CASSYSRLVEGNEQFF. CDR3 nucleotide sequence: TGTGCCAGCAGTTACTCGAGACTAGTTGAAGGGAATGAGCAGTTCTTC.